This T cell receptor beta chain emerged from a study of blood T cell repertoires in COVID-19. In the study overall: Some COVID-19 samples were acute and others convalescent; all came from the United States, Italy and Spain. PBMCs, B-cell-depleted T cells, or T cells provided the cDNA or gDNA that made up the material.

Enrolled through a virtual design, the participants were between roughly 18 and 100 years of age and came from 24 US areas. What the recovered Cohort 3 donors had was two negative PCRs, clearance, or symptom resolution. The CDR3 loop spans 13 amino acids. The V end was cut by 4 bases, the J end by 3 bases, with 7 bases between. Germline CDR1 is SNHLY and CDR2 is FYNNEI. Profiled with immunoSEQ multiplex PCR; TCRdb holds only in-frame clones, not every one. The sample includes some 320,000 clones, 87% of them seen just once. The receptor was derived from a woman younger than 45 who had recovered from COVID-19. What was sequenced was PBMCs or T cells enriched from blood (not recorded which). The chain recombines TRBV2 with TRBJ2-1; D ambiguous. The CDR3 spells CASSAGSYNEQFF. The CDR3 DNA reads TGTGCCAGCAGTGCAGGCAGCTACAATGAGCAGTTCTTC.